A single TCR beta chain is shown here with its context. V lost 9 bases to trimming and J lost 1 base, with 17 bases between them. Germline V gene lookup returns CDR1 ENHRY and CDR2 SYGVKD. This CDR3 has 15 residues. The naive CD8 fraction comprised CD45RO-negative cells positively selected for CCR7 and excluded terminally differentiated effector memory CD45RA+ cells. Those who donated, Caucasian adults without exception, all lived in Nashville, Tennessee. This entry is derived from a study of shared clonotypes between healthy human individuals. Study summary: Donors had three CD4 naive, three CD4 memory, two CD8 naive and one CD8 memory plate apiece.

Around 32,000 T cell genomes, or roughly 180 ng DNA, went into the sorted-subset replicate PCRs. TCRdb's table, derived via immunoSEQ multiplex PCR, lists solely in-frame clones and lacks some. The sample has 800,000 or so clones; about 96% are singletons. The sequence came from a man aged 30 to 45 in good health. Sequencing used naive CD8+ T cells sorted from blood. The chain recombines TRBV10-3 with TRBJ2-3, with TRBD1 as a possible D gene (6 bases). The CDR3 sequence: CAMGKVGAGTDTQYF. CDR3 nucleotide sequence: TGTGCCATGGGGAAGGTGGGGGCGGGCACAGATACGCAGTATTTT.